This T cell receptor (beta chain) stems from a study of blood T cell repertoires in COVID-19. Study-level information: Samples of COVID-19 (acute and convalescent) were obtained from the United States, Italy and Spain. In each case, the material was cDNA or gDNA derived from T cells, B-cell-depleted T cells, or PBMCs.

Only in-frame clones appear in the TCRdb table, and some are missing; sequencing was by immunoSEQ multiplex PCR. Of some 220,000 clones in the sample, approximately 85% were seen once. The Seattle site enrolled patients during active infection and followed them longitudinally. The sequencing input was peripheral blood. The clonotype was recovered from a woman between 70 and 85 years old with COVID-19, enrolled during active disease.

The CDR3, as DNA: TGTGCCAGCAGCACGTCACAGGGGTACACTGAAGCTTTCTTT. This encodes CASSTSQGYTEAFF. The V gene is TRBV9, the J gene TRBJ1-1, with 7 bases that match TRBD1. Germline loops: CDR1 SGDLS, CDR2 YYNGEE. Unmatched junction bases numbered 6, after V lost 4 bases and J lost 3 bases. This CDR3 region has 14 residues.